What follows describes a single T cell receptor (beta chain). Which cohort a participant joined came from the clinical history participants gave. The data were taken from a study of blood T cell repertoires in COVID-19. Turning to the study itself: Sites in the United States, Italy and Spain provided acute and convalescent COVID-19 samples.

As originally analysed: Reference gene primer amplification in the assay estimated nucleated cell counts. Clones were sequenced by immunoSEQ multiplex PCR, and TCRdb holds only the in-frame ones, with some missing. D and trimming were read from the DNA, whereas the V and J calls and clone size are those reported in that table. The data contain some 170,000 clones, about 90% of them singletons. The germline V gene encodes CDR1 SGHAT and CDR2 FQNNGV. CDR3 size: 15 residues. V gave up 6 bases and J gave up 0 bases; unmatched junction bases: 6. The sequenced sample was PBMCs or T cells enriched from blood (not recorded which). The chain joins TRBV11-2 to TRBJ2-7; 9 bases match TRBD1. This TCR was sampled from a human donor with acute COVID-19. The donor label of this sample is uncertain. The CDR3 coding sequence is TGTGCCAGCAGGAATCCGGGACAGGGCTCCTACGAGCAGTACTTC. Encoded protein: CASRNPGQGSYEQYF.